This T cell receptor (beta chain) was recovered during a study of blood T cells in healthy people across ages. The study's findings and limits: Diversity was estimated from one million T cells, and these estimates were considered underestimates. Higher naive T cell percentage went strongly together with higher TCR beta diversity.

This clonotype appeared a few times. Its antigen is currently unknown. Alongside a J-beta primer mix, a sample-barcoded 5' primer served in a second PCR lasting 7 to 11 cycles. In TCRdb, the 5' RACE reads were re-called with MiXCR into one record per CDR3 protein. Here the sample spans nearly 800,000 distinct CDR3 sequences, approximately 25% being singletons. CDR1 is MDHEN and CDR2 is SYDVKM in the germline V gene. V dropped 4 bases and J dropped 0; count of bases not matched to a gene: 7. The CDR3 is 16 amino acids. A further study also used this sample, focusing on T cells of mothers and their children. That study adds: Barcodes for each sample and 2-4 random nucleotides were added by the M1S primer used in the second PCR. Each child contributed about 3 million TCR beta CDR3 reads, while each mother contributed over 10 million.

The clonotype was recovered from a boy between 5 and 17 years old in good health. The specimen was blood. This chain connects TRBV28 to TRBJ2-7, with 9 bases fitting TRBD2. The CDR3 protein is CASSSGSGGLSYEQYF. The CDR3, as DNA: TGTGCCAGCAGTTCGGGTAGCGGGGGCCTCTCCTACGAGCAGTACTTC. The full variable domain, rest sourced from reference TRBV28 and TRBJ2-7, is DVKVTQSSRYLVKRTGEKVFLECVQDMDHENMFWYRQDPGLGLRLIYFSYDVKMKEKGDIPEGYSVSREKKERFSLILESASTNQTSMYLCASSSGSGGLSYEQYFGPGTRLTVT.